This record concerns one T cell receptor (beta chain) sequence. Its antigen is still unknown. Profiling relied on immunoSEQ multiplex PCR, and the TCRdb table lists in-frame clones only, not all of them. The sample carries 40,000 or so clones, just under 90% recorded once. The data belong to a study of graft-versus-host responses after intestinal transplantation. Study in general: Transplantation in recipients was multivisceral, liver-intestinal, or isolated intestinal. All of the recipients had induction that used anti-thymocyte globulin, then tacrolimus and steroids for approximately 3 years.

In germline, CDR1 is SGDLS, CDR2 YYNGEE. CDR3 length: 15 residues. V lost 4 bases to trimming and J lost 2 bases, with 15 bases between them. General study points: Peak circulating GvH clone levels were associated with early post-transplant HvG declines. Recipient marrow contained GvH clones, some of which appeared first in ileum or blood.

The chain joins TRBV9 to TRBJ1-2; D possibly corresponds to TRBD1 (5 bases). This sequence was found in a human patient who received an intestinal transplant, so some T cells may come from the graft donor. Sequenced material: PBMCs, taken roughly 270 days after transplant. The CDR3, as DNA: TGTGCCAGCAGCCCCCCCGGCTGGGACAACTATGGCTACACCTTC. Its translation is CASSPPGWDNYGYTF.